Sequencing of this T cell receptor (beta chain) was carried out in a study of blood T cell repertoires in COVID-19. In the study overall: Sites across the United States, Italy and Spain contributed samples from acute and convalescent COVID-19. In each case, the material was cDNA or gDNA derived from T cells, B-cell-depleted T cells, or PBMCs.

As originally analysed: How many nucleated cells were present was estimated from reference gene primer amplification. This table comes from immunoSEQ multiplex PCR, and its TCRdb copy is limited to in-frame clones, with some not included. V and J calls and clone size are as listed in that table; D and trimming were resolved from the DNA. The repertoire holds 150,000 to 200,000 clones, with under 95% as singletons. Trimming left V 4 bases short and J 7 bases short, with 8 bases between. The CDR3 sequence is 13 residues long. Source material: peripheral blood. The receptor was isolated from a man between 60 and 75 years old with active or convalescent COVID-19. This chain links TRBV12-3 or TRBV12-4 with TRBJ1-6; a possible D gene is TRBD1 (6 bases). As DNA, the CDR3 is TGTGCCAGCAGTTATGGACAGAATTCACCCCTCCACTTT. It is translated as CASSYGQNSPLHF.